This entry features one TCR beta chain sequence. Sequencing was performed with immunoSEQ multiplex PCR; in TCRdb, only in-frame clones are kept and a portion is missing. Of roughly 97,000 clones in the sample, 86% were seen once. The record originates from a study of OX40 agonist ivuxolimab in advanced cancers. This TCR was recovered from an adult with an advanced solid tumor such as melanoma, head and neck, liver or kidney cancer. The source was CD4+ or CD8+ T cells sorted from blood, collected in a trial of the OX40 agonist ivuxolimab.

The CDR3 loop is CASSFGGSGNTEAFF. In DNA form, the CDR3 reads TGTGCCAGCAGTTTCGGGGGGTCTGGGAACACTGAAGCTTTCTTT. The J gene is TRBJ1-1, the V gene TRBV27; D is possibly TRBD1 (5 bases). Trimming shortened V by 3 bases and J by 1 base, and 12 bases separated the two germline ends. From germline, CDR1 is MNHEY and CDR2 SMNVEV (reference sequence). The CDR3 has 15 residues.